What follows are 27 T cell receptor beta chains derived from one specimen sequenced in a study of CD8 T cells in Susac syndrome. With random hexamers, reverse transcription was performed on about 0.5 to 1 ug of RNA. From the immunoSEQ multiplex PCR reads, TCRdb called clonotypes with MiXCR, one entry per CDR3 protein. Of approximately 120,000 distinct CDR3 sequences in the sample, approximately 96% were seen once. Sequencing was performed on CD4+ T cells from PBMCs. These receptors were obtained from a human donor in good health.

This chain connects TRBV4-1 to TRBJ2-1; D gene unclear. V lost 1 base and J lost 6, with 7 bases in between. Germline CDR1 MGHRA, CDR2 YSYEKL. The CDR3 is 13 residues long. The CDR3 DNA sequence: TGCGCCAGCAGCCAAGCCCCTGGCAATGAGCAGTTCTTC. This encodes CASSQAPGNEQFF.

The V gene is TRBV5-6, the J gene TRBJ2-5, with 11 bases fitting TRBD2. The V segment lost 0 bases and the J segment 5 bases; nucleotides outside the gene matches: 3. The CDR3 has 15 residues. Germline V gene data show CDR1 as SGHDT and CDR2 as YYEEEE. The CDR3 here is CASSLGPSGGETQYF. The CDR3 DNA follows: TGTGCCAGCAGCTTGGGGCCTAGCGGGGGGGAGACCCAGTACTTC.

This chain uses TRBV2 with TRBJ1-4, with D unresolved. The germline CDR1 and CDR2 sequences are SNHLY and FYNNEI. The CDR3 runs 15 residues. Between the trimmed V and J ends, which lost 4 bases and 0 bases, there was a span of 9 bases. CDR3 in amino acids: CASSVEDTTNEKLFF. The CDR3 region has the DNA TGTGCCAGCAGTGTGGAGGATACAACTAATGAAAAACTGTTTTTT.

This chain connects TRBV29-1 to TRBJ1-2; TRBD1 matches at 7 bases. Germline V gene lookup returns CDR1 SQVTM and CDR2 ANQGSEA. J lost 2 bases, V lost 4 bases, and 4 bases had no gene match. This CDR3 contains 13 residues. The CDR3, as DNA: TGCAGCGTTGCCGACAGGGAGAACTATGGCTACACCTTC. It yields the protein CSVADRENYGYTF.

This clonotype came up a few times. CDR3: CASSFSGTNEKLFF. CDR3 DNA sequence: TGTGCCAGCAGCTTCTCAGGGACTAATGAAAAACTGTTTTTT. V usage is TRBV7-9 and J usage is TRBJ1-4, with D possibly TRBD1 on 5 matching bases. This CDR3 region has 14 residues. Germline V gives CDR1 SEHNR, CDR2 FQNEAQ (reference sequence). V lost 3 bases, J lost 2 bases, and 7 bases lay in between.

CDR3 residues: CASSLTGVQETQYF. The CDR3 DNA sequence: TGTGCCAGCAGCTTAACGGGGGTACAAGAGACCCAGTACTTC. This chain joins TRBV11-2 and TRBJ2-5; TRBD2 might be the D (6 bases). Trimming took 2 bases from V and 2 from J, leaving 9 bases between them. Germline V gene data show CDR1 as SGHAT and CDR2 as FQNNGV. The CDR3 totals 14 residues.

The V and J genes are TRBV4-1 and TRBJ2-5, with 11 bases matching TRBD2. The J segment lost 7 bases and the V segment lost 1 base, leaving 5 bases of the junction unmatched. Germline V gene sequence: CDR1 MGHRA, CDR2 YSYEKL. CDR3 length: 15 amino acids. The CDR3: CASSQGLAGGGTQYF. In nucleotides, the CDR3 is TGCGCCAGCAGCCAAGGGCTAGCGGGAGGCGGGACCCAGTACTTC.

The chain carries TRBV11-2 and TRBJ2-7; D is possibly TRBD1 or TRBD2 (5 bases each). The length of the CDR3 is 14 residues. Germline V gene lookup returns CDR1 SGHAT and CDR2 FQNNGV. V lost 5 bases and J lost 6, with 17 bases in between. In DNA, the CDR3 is TGTGCCAGCAGCCGCCCAGGGAGTCTAGGCGAGCAGTACTTC. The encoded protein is CASSRPGSLGEQYF.

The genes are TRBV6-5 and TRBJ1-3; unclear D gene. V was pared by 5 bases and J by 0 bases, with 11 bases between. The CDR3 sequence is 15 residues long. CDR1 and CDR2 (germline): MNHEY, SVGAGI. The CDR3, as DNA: TGTGCCAGCAGTGCTAAACTCGGCTCTGGAAACACCATATATTTT. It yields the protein CASSAKLGSGNTIYF.

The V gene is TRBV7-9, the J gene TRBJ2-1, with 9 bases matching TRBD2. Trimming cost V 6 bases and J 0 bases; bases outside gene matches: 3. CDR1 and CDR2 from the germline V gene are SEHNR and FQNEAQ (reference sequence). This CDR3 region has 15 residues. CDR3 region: CASRRLAASYNEQFF. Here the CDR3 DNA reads TGTGCCAGCAGGCGACTAGCGGCCTCCTACAATGAGCAGTTCTTC.

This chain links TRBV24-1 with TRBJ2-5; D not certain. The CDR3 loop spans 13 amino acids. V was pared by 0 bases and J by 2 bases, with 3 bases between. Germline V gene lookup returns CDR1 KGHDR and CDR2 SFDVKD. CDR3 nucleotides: TGTGCCACCAGTGATTTGCGTCAAGAGACCCAGTACTTC. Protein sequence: CATSDLRQETQYF.

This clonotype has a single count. This chain's CDR3 is CASSATGRTGELFF. The CDR3 nucleotides read TGTGCCAGCAGCGCGACAGGAAGGACCGGGGAGCTGTTTTTT. V gene TRBV7-2 combines with J gene TRBJ2-2, with D perhaps TRBD1 (6 bases). Germline V gene sequence: CDR1 SGHTA, CDR2 FQGNSA. The V gene lost 5 bases and the J gene lost 5 bases, with 12 bases spanning the gap. This CDR3 is built from 14 residues.

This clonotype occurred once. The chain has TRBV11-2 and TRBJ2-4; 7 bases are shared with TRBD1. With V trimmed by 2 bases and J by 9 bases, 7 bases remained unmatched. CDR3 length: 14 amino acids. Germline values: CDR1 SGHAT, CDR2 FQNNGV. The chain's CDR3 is CASSLPRQGPIQYF. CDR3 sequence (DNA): TGTGCCAGCAGCTTACCTCGACAGGGACCCATTCAGTACTTC.

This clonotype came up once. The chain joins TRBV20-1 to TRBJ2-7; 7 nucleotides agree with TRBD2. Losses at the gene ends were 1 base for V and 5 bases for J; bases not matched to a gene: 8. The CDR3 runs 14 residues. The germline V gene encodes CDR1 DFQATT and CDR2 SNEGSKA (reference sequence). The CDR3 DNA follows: TGCAGTGCTAGAGTCCCCGGCGGGAGTCACGAGCAGTACTTC. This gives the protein CSARVPGGSHEQYF.

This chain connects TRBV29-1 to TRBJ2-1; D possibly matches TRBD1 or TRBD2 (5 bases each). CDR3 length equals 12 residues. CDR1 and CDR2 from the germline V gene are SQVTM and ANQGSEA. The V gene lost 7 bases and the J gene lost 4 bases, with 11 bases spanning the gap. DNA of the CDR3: TGCAGCGCGGGGACGGAGTACAATGAGCAGTTCTTC. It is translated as CSAGTEYNEQFF.

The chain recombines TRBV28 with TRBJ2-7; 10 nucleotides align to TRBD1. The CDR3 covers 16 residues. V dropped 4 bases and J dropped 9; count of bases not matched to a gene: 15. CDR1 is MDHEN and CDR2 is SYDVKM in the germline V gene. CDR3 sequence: CASSSLGQGDWAGQYF. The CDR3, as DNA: TGTGCCAGCAGTTCGCTCGGACAGGGGGACTGGGCGGGGCAGTACTTC.

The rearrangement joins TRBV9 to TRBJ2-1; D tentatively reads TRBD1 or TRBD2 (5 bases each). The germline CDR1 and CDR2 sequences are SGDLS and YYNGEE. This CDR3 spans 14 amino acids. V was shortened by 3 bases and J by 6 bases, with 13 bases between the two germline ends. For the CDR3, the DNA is TGTGCCAGCAGCGCAGGGCCTGCGGGCAATGAGCAGTTCTTC. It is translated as CASSAGPAGNEQFF.

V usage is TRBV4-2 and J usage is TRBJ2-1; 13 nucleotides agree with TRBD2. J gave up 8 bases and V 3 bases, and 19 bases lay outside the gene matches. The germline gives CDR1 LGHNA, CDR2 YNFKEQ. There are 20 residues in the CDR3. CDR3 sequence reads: CASSQRARLAGGASEYEQFF. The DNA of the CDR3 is TGTGCCAGCAGCCAGAGGGCCCGACTAGCGGGGGGCGCTTCAGAGTATGAGCAGTTCTTC.

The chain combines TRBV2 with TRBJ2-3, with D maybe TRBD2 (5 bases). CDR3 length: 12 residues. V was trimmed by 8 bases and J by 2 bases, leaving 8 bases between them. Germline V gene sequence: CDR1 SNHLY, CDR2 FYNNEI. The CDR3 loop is CASLALTDTQYF. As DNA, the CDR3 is TGTGCCAGCCTAGCCCTCACAGATACGCAGTATTTT.

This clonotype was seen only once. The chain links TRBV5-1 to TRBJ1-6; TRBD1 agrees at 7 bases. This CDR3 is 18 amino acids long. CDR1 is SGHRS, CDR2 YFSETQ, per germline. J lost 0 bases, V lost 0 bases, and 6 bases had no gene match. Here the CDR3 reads CASSLAGQRSSYNSPLHF. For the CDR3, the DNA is TGCGCCAGCAGCTTGGCGGGACAGCGAAGCTCCTATAATTCACCCCTCCACTTT.

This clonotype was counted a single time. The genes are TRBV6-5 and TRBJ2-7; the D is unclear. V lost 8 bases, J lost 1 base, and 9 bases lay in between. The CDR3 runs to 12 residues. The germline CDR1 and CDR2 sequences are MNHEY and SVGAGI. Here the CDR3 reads CASHRASYEQYF. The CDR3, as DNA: TGTGCCAGCCACCGCGCTTCCTACGAGCAGTACTTC.

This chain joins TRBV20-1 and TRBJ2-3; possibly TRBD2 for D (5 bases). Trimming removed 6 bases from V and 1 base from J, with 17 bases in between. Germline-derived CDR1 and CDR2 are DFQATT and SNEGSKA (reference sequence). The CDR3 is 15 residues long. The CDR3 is CSADPLRRGTDTQYF. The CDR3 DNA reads TGCAGTGCCGATCCGTTGAGGCGGGGCACAGATACGCAGTATTTT.

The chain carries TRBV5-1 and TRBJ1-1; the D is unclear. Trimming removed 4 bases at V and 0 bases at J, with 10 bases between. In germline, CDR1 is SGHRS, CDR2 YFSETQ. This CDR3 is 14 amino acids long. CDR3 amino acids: CASSLGDLNTEAFF. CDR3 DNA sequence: TGCGCCAGCAGCCTGGGAGACCTGAACACTGAAGCTTTCTTT.

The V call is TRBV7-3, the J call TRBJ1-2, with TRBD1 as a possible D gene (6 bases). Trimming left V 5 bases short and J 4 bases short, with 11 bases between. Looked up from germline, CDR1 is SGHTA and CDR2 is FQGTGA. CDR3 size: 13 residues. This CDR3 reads CASSLQGVYGYTF. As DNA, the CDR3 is TGTGCCAGCAGCCTACAGGGAGTCTATGGCTACACCTTC.

CDR3 sequence reads: CASSLWGSGARRELFF. DNA for the CDR3: TGTGCCAGCAGTTTATGGGGTAGCGGAGCAAGGAGGGAGCTGTTTTTT. The V and J genes are TRBV28 and TRBJ2-2; tentatively, D is TRBD2 (6 bases). The CDR3 is 16 amino acids. Germline V gene sequence: CDR1 MDHEN, CDR2 SYDVKM. V lost 0 bases and J lost 9, with 17 bases in between.

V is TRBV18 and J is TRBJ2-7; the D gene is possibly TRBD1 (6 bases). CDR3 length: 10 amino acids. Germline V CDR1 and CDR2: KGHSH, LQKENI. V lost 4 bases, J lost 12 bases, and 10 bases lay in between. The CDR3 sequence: CASSRTGPYF. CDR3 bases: TGTGCCAGCTCACGTACAGGGCCGTACTTC.

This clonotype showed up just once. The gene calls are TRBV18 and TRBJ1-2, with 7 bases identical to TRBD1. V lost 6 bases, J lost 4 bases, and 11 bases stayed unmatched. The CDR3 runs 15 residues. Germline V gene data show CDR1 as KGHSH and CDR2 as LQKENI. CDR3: CASSQSRDSGYGYTF. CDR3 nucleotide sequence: TGTGCCAGCTCGCAAAGCCGGGACAGTGGCTATGGCTACACCTTC.